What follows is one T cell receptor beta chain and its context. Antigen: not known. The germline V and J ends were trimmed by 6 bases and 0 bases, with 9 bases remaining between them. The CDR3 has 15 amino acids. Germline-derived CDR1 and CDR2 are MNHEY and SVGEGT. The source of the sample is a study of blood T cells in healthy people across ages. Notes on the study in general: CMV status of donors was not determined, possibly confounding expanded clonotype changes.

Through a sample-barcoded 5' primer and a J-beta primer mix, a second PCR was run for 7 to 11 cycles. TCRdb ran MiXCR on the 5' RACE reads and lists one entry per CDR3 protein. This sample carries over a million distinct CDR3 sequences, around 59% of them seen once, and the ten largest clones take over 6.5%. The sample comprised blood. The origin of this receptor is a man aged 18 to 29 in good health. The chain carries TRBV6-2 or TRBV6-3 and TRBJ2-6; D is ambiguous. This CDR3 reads CASRQTSSGANVLTF. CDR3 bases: TGTGCCAGCAGACAGACCTCCTCTGGGGCCAACGTCCTGACTTTC.